This is a list of T cell receptor beta chains from one sample in a study of blood T cell repertoires in COVID-19. Data came from immunoSEQ multiplex PCR; TCRdb stores just in-frame clones and leaves some out. Found here are roughly 42,000 clones, 89% of them singletons; the top ten hold 6.2%. Sequenced: peripheral blood. The receptors shown here come from a human donor in a cohort sampled during active COVID-19. Each CDR3 is given with its conserved first and last residue.

CASSLPRISGRPSSEQYF	TRBV28	TRBJ2-7	18
CATERIPRTGGTNRPPPYEQYF	TRBV24-1	TRBJ2-7	22
CASSPRAGETDTQYF	TRBV5-1	TRBJ2-3	15
CASSRGQGWQPQHF	TRBV6-5	TRBJ1-5	14
CASSNSGVWGIQYF	TRBV19	TRBJ2-4	14
CASSPLTGYGYTF	TRBV18	TRBJ1-2	13
CASSQPPPGLAGGFVGDEQFF	TRBV23-1	TRBJ2-1	21
CASSTSGTYNEQFF	TRBV3-1/TRBV3-2	TRBJ2-1	14
CASSQAGAYYNEQFF	TRBV4-1	TRBJ2-1	15
CASSRTGDGGYGYTF	TRBV5-8	TRBJ1-2	15
CASTNHGGVRAQYF	TRBV28	TRBJ2-5	14
CASSEPTGAQYF	TRBV5-1	TRBJ2-5	12
CAISGTARSGNEQFF	TRBV10-3	TRBJ2-1	15
CASSSRHTSAGYNEQFF	TRBV13	TRBJ2-1	17
CASSLEARAYGYTF	TRBV13	TRBJ1-2	14